This T cell receptor (beta chain) was recovered during a study of control samples from healthy donors and cancer patients. Produced via immunoSEQ multiplex PCR; TCRdb's table is partial and in-frame only. Of about 130,000 clones listed, around 92% are singletons. The TCR originated in a man aged 80 or over with head and neck cancer. The sample taken for sequencing was PBMCs.

The CDR3 region has the DNA TGTGCCAGCAGACAGGATTACAGCAGTATCAATGAGCAGTTCTTC. Translated, it gives CASRQDYSSINEQFF. V usage is TRBV14 and J usage is TRBJ2-1; D is perhaps TRBD1 (5 bases). This CDR3 comprises 15 residues. The V gene's germline CDR1 is SGHDN and CDR2 FVKESK. The V end lost 6 bases, the J end lost 6 bases, and 18 bases lay between the germline ends.